This T cell receptor beta chain was sequenced during a study of T cells in tumors after PD-1 blockade. Overall study: Tumor samples averaged about 26,000 templates (range roughly 550-100,000) and some 6,500 unique clonotypes.

Study-wide findings and caveats: Around 45% of tumor TCR clonotypes were also found in blood.

Details on this clone: The target antigen is unknown.

The CDR3 sequence is 16 residues long. Germline loops: CDR1 SGHTA, CDR2 FQGNSA. V lost 3 bases and J 1 base, leaving 13 bases between the germline ends. Profiled with immunoSEQ multiplex PCR; TCRdb holds only in-frame clones, not every one. The sample has about 10,000 clones, 65% to 80% seen once; the top ten hold over 10%. This TCR came from a human donor with basal cell carcinoma. V gene TRBV7-2 combines with J gene TRBJ2-1; D is perhaps TRBD1 or TRBD2 (5 bases each). The sequencing used tumor tissue, collected after anti-PD-1 treatment. The CDR3 nucleotides read TGTGCCAGCAGCTTTTGGGGGACCCTGTCCTACAATGAGCAGTTCTTC. Translating it yields CASSFWGTLSYNEQFF.